The sequence of this T cell receptor beta chain was determined in a study of low-dose radiotherapy and immunotherapy resistance in tumors. Study as a whole: A total of 13 Gy over 26 weeks was given to Cohort 2 as 1 Gy per fraction every two weeks. Treatment included intravenous cyclophosphamide dosed at 200 mg/m2 every two weeks, one day before radiation and immunotherapy. Daily intake of oral aspirin 300 mg by patients lasted four cycles and began on cycle 1 day 1.

Time point denoted: after trial treatment. Treatment given: LDRT plus nivolumab, ipilimumab, low-dose cyclophosphamide and aspirin (RACIN trial). Those eligible were patients bearing advanced solid tumors lacking tumor-infiltrating lymphocytes. Primers targeting TRAV and TRBV primed first-strand cDNA, covering alpha and beta chains. The PCR that amplified TCRs ran for 20 to 25 cycles, relying on a constant-region primer and a V-primer adapter. TCRdb itself ran the reads through MiXCR, one entry per CDR3 protein. Among roughly 95,000 distinct CDR3 sequences listed, roughly 20% were seen once. This clonotype was observed many times. Germline V gene sequence: CDR1 LGHDT, CDR2 YNNKEL (reference sequence). Between the trimmed V and J ends, which lost 6 bases and 2 bases, there was a span of 5 bases. The CDR3 is 11 residues long.

The source was PBMCs, collected after low-dose radiotherapy plus immunotherapy. The chain combines TRBV3-1 with TRBJ2-7; possible D gene TRBD2, 5 bases. The TCR was taken from a female donor with ovarian cancer. The CDR3 loop reads CASRRAYEQYF. CDR3 sequence (DNA): TGTGCCAGCAGGAGGGCCTACGAGCAGTACTTC.